This T cell receptor beta chain was identified in a study of beta chain features in type 1 diabetes. Study outcomes and limitations: A closer apparent resemblance between naive, central memory and Treg TCRB repertoires was seen in patients than in healthy donors. Cells that show high TCR expression could be over-represented by cDNA sequencing.

In its sample, this clone was seen a few times. Its specificity is not known. The authors took one heparinised blood draw, averaging about 120 mL, from each donor. Germline V gene sequence: CDR1 KGHSH, CDR2 LQKENI. V was trimmed by 1 base and J by 7 bases, leaving 11 bases between them. The CDR3 is 14 amino acids. The study reverse transcribed the entire isolated RNA, so it sequenced expressed TCRB transcripts. TCRdb's copy holds only in-frame clones and misses some; the assay was immunoSEQ multiplex PCR. The sample records 430,000 or so clones, approximately 10% being singletons. The chain carries TRBV18 and TRBJ2-4; perhaps TRBD1 as D (6 bases). Sample: naive CD4+ T cells from blood. The receptor was derived from a woman between 18 and 29 years old in good health. This CDR3 reads CASSPLDGQNIQYF. CDR3 DNA: TGTGCCAGCTCACCACTCGATGGACAGAACATTCAGTACTTC.